The T cell receptor (beta chain) under discussion was sequenced for a study of T cells in women clearing cervical HPV infection. The assay was immunoSEQ multiplex PCR, and TCRdb's table has in-frame clones only and misses some. Across some 30,000 clones, the top ten clones capture 3.5% to 5% of the sample. As to this clone: The CDR3 end falls 3 residues outside the read, so it is completed with the germline J gene.

Germline loops: CDR1 LGHNA, CDR2 YNFKEQ. The CDR3 consists of 15 residues. V lost 0 bases, J lost 7 bases, and 5 bases stayed unmatched. The rearrangement links TRBV4-2 to TRBJ1-4, with TRBD1 matching over 7 bases. The receptor's source is a woman between 18 and 70 years old with a cervical HPV16 infection that either progressed to CIN3+ or cleared (not recorded which). Specimen: blood buffy coat. This CDR3 is CASSQDEGAAEKLFF. The CDR3 bases that were read are TGTGCCAGCAGCCAAGATGAGGGGGCGGCTGAAAAA.